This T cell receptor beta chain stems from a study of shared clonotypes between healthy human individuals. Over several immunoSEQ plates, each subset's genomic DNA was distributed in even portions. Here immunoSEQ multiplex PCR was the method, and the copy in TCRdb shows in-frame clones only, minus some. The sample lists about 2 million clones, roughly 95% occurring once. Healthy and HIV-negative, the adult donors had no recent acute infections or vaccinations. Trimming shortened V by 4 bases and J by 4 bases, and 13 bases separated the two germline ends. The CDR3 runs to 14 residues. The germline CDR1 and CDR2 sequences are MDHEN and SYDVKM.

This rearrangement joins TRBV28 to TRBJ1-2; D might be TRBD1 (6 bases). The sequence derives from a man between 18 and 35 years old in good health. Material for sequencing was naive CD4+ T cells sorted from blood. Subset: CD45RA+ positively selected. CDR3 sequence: CASSYPQGGYGYTF. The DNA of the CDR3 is TGTGCCAGCAGTTATCCCCAAGGGGGCTATGGCTACACCTTC.